The 12 T cell receptor beta chains in this list originate from one sample, sequenced in a study of OX40 agonist ivuxolimab in advanced cancers. Sequenced by immunoSEQ multiplex PCR; TCRdb stores in-frame clones only, minus some. The data contain roughly 92,000 clones, around 90% of them singletons. Specimen: CD4+ or CD8+ T cells sorted from blood, collected in a trial of the OX40 agonist ivuxolimab. These receptor sequences come from an adult with an advanced solid tumor such as melanoma, head and neck, liver or kidney cancer.

The gene calls are TRBV4-2 and TRBJ2-2, with 7 bases aligning to TRBD2. With 4 bases clipped from V and 0 bases from J, the junction kept 8 bases outside the gene matches. The germline gives CDR1 LGHNA, CDR2 YNFKEQ. The length of the CDR3 is 17 residues. CDR3 DNA: TGTGCCAGCAGCCCGAACAGCGGGGCTTCGAACACCGGGGAGCTGTTTTTT. It encodes CASSPNSGASNTGELFF.

J is TRBJ2-5 and V is TRBV27; 11 nucleotides agree with TRBD2. Looked up from germline, CDR1 is MNHEY and CDR2 is SMNVEV (reference sequence). V lost 1 base to trimming and J lost 4 bases; unmatched junction nucleotides: 8. CDR3 size: 17 residues. The CDR3 nucleotides read TGTGCCAGCAGTTTATGGGCCCTAGCGGGGGGCCCAGAGACCCAGTACTTC. This encodes CASSLWALAGGPETQYF.

V usage is TRBV14 and J usage is TRBJ1-6; D may be TRBD1 (5 bases). Germline V gene data show CDR1 as SGHDN and CDR2 as FVKESK. The CDR3 spans 17 residues. V lost 0 bases and J lost 7, with 16 bases in between. CDR3 loop: CASSQEWDPRANSPLHF. The CDR3 nucleotides are TGTGCCAGCAGCCAAGAGTGGGACCCGAGGGCCAATTCACCCCTCCACTTT.

The chain uses TRBV19 and TRBJ2-1, with 8 nucleotides matching TRBD2. Germline CDR1 reads LNHDA; CDR2 reads SQIVND (reference sequence). The J segment lost 4 bases and the V segment lost 1 base, leaving 6 bases of the junction unmatched. This CDR3 region has 16 residues. The CDR3, as DNA: TGTGCCAGTAGTATAGTCTACGGGAGGGTATACAATGAGCAGTTCTTC. This sequence encodes CASSIVYGRVYNEQFF.

This sequence joins TRBV5-4 and TRBJ2-3; 12 bases match TRBD2. The CDR3 loop spans 15 amino acids. Germline values: CDR1 SGHNT, CDR2 YYREEE (reference sequence). Trimming cost V 0 bases and J 9 bases; bases outside gene matches: 5. In nucleotides, the CDR3 is TGTGCCAGCAGCTTGGGGACTAGCGGGATGGGGACGCAGTATTTT. Encoded protein: CASSLGTSGMGTQYF.

This rearrangement joins TRBV6-1 to TRBJ2-1; 7 nucleotides align to TRBD2. V shed 1 base, J shed 8 bases, and the junction held 8 bases outside the gene matches. In germline, CDR1 is MNHNS, CDR2 SASEGT. The CDR3 is 15 amino acids. The CDR3 protein is CASSEGTRWLDEQFF. As DNA, the CDR3 is TGTGCCAGCAGTGAAGGGACTAGGTGGCTCGATGAGCAGTTCTTC.

The rearrangement links TRBV2 to TRBJ2-3; TRBD2 is a possible D gene (5 bases). Germline V gene data show CDR1 as SNHLY and CDR2 as FYNNEI. The CDR3 has 15 amino acids. Trimming stripped 7 bases from V and 0 bases from J, with 14 bases between. The CDR3 DNA follows: TGTGCCAGCACTCCGGGCAGCGGCAGCACAGATACGCAGTATTTT. Its protein is CASTPGSGSTDTQYF.

The rearrangement links TRBV19 to TRBJ1-4; 11 positions agree with TRBD1. CDR1 and CDR2 (germline): LNHDA, SQIVND (reference sequence). V was clipped by 6 bases and J by 14 bases; unmatched bases: 14. CDR3 length equals 15 residues. The CDR3 loop is CASSPPGTGGIGLFF. DNA for the CDR3: TGTGCCAGTAGCCCGCCCGGGACAGGGGGGATAGGTCTGTTTTTT.

This chain connects TRBV2 to TRBJ1-1; a weak D match, TRBD1 (5 bases). Germline V gene sequence: CDR1 SNHLY, CDR2 FYNNEI. This CDR3 has 13 amino acids. Trimming pared 6 bases from V and 1 base from J, leaving 9 bases between. The CDR3 DNA follows: TGTGCCAGCAGGGCGGGGGGGAACACTGAAGCTTTCTTT. It yields the protein CASRAGGNTEAFF.

The rearrangement links TRBV5-1 to TRBJ2-3, with D perhaps TRBD1 (6 bases). V lost 2 bases and J 4 bases, leaving 14 bases between the germline ends. CDR1 is SGHRS and CDR2 is YFSETQ in the germline V gene. This CDR3 has 15 amino acids. This CDR3 is CASSFRGRAPDTQYF. The CDR3 bases are TGCGCCAGCAGCTTCAGGGGAAGGGCCCCAGATACGCAGTATTTT.

Concerning this clone itself: The junction departs from germline at one end; a sequencing error may be responsible. The rearrangement uses TRBV5-1 and TRBJ1-3; 10 bases match TRBD1. Per the germline V gene, CDR1 is SGHRS and CDR2 is YFSETQ. There are 14 residues in the CDR3. CDR3 DNA sequence: TGCGCCAGCAGCTTAAGACAGGGGGCAAACCCCATATATTTT. Translating gives CASSLRQGANPIYF.

The J gene is TRBJ2-1, the V gene TRBV6-6; unclear D gene. The germline CDR1 and CDR2 sequences are MNHNY and SVGAGI (reference sequence). The CDR3 is 15 amino acids. The V end lost 2 bases, the J end lost 8 bases, and 16 bases lay between the germline ends. In DNA, the CDR3 is TGTGCCAGCAGTTACGATATTCCCGGGCTCGATGAGCAGTTCTTC. Protein product: CASSYDIPGLDEQFF.